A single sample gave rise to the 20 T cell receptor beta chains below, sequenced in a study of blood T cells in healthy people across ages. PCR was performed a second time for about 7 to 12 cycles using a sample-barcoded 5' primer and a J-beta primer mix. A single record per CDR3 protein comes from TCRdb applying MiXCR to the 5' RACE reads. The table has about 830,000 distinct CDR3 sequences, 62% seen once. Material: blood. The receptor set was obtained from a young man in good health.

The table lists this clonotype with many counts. In nucleotides, the CDR3 is TGTGCCAGCAGCTTAGAGGCGGAGACCCAGTACTTC. Translated, it gives CASSLEAETQYF. This chain links TRBV7-2 with TRBJ2-5; D is ambiguous. Trimming shortened V by 1 base and J by 5 bases, and 5 bases separated the two germline ends. The germline CDR1 and CDR2 sequences are SGHTA and FQGNSA. The length of the CDR3 is 12 residues.

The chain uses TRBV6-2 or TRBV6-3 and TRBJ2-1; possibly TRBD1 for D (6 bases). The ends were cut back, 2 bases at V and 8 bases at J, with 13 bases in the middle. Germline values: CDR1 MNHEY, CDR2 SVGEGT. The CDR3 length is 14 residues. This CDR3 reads CASSYGTKVDEQFF. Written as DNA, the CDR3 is TGTGCCAGCAGTTACGGGACAAAGGTCGATGAGCAGTTCTTC.

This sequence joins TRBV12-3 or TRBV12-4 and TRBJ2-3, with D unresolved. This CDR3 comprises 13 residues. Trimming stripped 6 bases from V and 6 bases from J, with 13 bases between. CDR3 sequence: CASSVDLWDTQYF. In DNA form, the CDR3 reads TGTGCCAGCAGCGTCGACCTTTGGGATACGCAGTATTTT.

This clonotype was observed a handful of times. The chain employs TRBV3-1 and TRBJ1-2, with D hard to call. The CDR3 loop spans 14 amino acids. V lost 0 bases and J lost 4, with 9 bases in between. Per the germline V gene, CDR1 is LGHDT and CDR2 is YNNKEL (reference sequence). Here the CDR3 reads CASSQDRGGYGYTF. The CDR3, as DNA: TGTGCCAGCAGCCAAGATCGGGGAGGCTATGGCTACACCTTC. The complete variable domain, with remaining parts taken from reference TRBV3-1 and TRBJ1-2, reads DTAVSQTPKYLVTQMGNDKSIKCEQNLGHDTMYWYKQDSKKFLKIMFSYNNKELIINETVPNRFSPKSPDKAHLNLHINSLELGDSAVYFCASSQDRGGYGYTFGSGTRLTVV.

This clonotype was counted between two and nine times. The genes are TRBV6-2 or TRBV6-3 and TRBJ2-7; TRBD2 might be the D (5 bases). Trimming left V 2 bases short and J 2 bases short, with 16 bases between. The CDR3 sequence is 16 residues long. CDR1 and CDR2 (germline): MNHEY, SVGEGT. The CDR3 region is CASSYVPLDSAYEQYF. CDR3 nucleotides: TGTGCCAGCAGTTACGTGCCGTTGGACTCAGCCTACGAGCAGTACTTC.

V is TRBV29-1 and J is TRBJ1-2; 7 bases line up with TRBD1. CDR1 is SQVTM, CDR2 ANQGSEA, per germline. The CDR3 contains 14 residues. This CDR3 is CRPPTGKRSYGYTF. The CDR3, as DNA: TGCAGGCCCCCGACAGGGAAGAGGAGCTATGGCTACACCTTC.

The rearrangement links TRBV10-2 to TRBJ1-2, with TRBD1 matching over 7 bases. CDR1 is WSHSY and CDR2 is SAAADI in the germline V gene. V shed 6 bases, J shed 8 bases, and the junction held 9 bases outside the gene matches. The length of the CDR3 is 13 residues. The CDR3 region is CASRNTGEGGYTF. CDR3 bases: TGCGCCAGCAGAAATACAGGGGAGGGCGGCTACACCTTC.

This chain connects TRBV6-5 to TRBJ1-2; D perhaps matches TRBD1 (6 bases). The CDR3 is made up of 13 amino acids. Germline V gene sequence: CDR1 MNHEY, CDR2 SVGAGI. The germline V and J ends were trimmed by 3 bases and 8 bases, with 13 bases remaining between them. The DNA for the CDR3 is TGTGCCAGCAGTTATAACAGGGCGGTCGGCTACACCTTC. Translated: CASSYNRAVGYTF.

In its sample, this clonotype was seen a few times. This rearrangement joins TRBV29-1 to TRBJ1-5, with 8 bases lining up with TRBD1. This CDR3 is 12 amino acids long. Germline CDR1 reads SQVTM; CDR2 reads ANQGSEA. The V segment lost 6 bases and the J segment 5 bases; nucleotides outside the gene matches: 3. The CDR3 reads CSVATGDQPQHF. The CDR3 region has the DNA TGCAGCGTGGCGACAGGGGATCAGCCCCAGCATTTT.

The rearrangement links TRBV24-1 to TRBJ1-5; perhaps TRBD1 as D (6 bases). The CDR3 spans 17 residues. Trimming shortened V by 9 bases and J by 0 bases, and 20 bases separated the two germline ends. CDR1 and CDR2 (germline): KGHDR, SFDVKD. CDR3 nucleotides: TGTGCCACCTCAGGTACCGACGGGGGCTTTAGCAATCAGCCCCAGCATTTT. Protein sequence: CATSGTDGGFSNQPQHF.

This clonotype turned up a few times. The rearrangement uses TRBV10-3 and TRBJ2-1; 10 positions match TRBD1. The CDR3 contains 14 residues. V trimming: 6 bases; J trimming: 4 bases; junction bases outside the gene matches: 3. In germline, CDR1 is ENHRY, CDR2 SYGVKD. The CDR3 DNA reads TGTGCCATCAGGGGGGACAGGGGATACAATGAGCAGTTCTTC. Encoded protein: CAIRGDRGYNEQFF.

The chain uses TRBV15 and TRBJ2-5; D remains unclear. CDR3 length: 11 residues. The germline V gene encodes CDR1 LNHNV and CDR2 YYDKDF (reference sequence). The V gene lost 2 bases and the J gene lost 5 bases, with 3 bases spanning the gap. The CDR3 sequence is CATSRRETQYF. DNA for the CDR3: TGTGCCACCAGCAGAAGGGAGACCCAGTACTTC.

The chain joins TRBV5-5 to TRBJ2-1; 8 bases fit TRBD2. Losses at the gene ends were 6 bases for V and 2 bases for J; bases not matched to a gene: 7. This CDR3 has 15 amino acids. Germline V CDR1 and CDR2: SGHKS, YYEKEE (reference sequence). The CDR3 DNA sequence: TGTGCCAGCAACCCGGGGGGGGCGGCCTACAATGAGCAGTTCTTC. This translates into CASNPGGAAYNEQFF.

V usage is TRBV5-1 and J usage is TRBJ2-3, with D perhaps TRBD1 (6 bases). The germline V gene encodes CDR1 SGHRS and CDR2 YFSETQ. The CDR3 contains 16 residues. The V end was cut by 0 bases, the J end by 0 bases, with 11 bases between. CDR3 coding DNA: TGCGCCAGCAGCTTGGTGACAGGAGAGAGCACAGATACGCAGTATTTT. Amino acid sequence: CASSLVTGESTDTQYF.

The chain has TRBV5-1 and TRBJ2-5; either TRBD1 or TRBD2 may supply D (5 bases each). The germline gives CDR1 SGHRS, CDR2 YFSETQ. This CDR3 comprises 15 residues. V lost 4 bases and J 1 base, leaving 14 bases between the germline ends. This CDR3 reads CASSRRSGTQETQYF. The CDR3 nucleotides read TGCGCCAGCAGCCGACGATCCGGGACCCAAGAGACCCAGTACTTC.

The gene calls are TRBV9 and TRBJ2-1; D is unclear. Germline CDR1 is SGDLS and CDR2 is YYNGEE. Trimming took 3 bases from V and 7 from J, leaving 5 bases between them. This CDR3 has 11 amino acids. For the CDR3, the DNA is TGTGCCAGCAGCGAGACAAATGAGCAGTTCTTC. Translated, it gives CASSETNEQFF.

Written as DNA, the CDR3 is TGTGCCAGCAGCCAAGATGGTAGGGGGAGCAATGAGCAGTTCTTC. It specifies CASSQDGRGSNEQFF. J is TRBJ2-1 and V is TRBV4-2, with D possibly being TRBD1 (6 bases). Germline V gene data show CDR1 as LGHNA and CDR2 as YNFKEQ. V was clipped by 0 bases and J by 6 bases, with 12 bases between them. The CDR3 runs 15 residues.

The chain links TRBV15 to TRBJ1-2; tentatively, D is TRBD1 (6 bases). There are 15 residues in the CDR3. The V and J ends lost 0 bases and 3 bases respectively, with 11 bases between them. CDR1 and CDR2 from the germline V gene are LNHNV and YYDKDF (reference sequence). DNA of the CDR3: TGTGCCACCAGCAGAGATTCAGGGGCGGACTATGGCTACACCTTC. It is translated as CATSRDSGADYGYTF.

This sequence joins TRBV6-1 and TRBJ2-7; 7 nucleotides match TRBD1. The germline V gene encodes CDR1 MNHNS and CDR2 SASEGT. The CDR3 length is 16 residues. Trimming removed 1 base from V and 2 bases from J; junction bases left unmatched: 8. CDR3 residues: CASSEVPGQSAYEQYF. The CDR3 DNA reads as TGTGCCAGCAGTGAAGTACCGGGACAGTCGGCCTACGAGCAGTACTTC.

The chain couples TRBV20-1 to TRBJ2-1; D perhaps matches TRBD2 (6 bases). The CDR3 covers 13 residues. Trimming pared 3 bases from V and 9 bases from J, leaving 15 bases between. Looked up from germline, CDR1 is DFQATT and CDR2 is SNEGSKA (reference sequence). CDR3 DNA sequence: TGCAGTGCTAGCGGGGGACGGAGCAGTGAGCAGTTCTTC. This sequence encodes CSASGGRSSEQFF.